This T cell receptor (beta chain) is from a study of Graves' ophthalmopathy and Graves' hyperthyroidism. The sequenced template was RNA, covering the TCR beta CDR3 region. Scientists carried out first-round RT-PCR using HTBI primers and then a second-round multiplex PCR. A single record per CDR3 protein comes from TCRdb applying MiXCR to the multiplex PCR reads. The table shows hundreds of thousands of distinct CDR3 sequences, with about a fifth occurring only once. CDR1 and CDR2 from the germline V gene are DFQATT and SNEGSKA (reference sequence). Trimming removed 0 bases from V and 2 bases from J, with 17 bases in between. This CDR3 is built from 17 residues.

Sequenced: peripheral blood. The sequence was collected from a woman aged 18 to 35 with stable Graves' hyperthyroidism. Some clones in this sample may be carry-over from other donors' samples. The chain carries TRBV20-1 and TRBJ1-5; D gene uncertain. The CDR3 nucleotides are TGCAGTGCTAGAGACGTGGGGAAGGAGACTCGCAATCAGCCCCAGCATTTT. It codes for CSARDVGKETRNQPQHF.